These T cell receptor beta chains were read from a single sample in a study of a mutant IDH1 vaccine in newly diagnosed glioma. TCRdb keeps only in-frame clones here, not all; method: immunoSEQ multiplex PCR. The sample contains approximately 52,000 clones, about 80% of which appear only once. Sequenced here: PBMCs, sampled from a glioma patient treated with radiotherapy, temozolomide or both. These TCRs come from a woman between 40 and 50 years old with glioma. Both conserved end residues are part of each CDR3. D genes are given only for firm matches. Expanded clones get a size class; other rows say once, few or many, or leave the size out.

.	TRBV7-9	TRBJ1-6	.	TGTGCCAGCATCCAAACCGGGGTTACCTATAATTCACCCCTCCACTTT	CASIQTGVTYNSPLHF
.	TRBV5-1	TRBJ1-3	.	TGCGCCAGCAGCTGGGGATCGAAAACCCCTCTTCGCTCTGGAAACACCATATATTTT	CASSWGSKTPLRSGNTIYF
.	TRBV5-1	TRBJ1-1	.	TGCGCCAGCAGCTGGGAGGCGAACACTGAAGCTTTCTTT	CASSWEANTEAFF
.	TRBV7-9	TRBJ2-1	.	TGTGCCAGCAGCCCGCTAAGAAATGAGCAGTTCTTC	CASSPLRNEQFF
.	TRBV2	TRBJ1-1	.	TGTGCCAGCACCCTGACCCTAGAAGCTTTCTTT	CASTLTLEAFF
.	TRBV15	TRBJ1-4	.	TGTGCCACCAAGGGGGTGTGGGCTAATGAAAAACTGTTTTTT	CATKGVWANEKLFF
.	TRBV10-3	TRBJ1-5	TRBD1	TGTGCCATCAGCGTTGACAGGGGGCTCGGTCAGCCCCAGCATTTT	CAISVDRGLGQPQHF
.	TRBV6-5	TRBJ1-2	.	TGTGCCAGCAGTCCCTACGCCTCAGGGAACTATGGCTACACCTTC	CASSPYASGNYGYTF
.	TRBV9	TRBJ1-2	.	TGTGCCAGCAGCGTAGGCCGGGGGCTAAACTATGGCTACACCTTC	CASSVGRGLNYGYTF
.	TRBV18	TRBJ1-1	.	TGTGCCAGCTCAGCCGTCTTGAACACTGAAGCTTTCTTT	CASSAVLNTEAFF
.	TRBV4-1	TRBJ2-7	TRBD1	TGCGCCAGCAGCCAAGATCTTAGGGGGCACGAGCAGTACTTC	CASSQDLRGHEQYF
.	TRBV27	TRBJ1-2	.	TGTGCCAGCAGGGACAGCTATGGCTACACCTTC	CASRDSYGYTF
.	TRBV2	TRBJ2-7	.	TGTGCCAGCAATGCGGGGACACAAGCCTACGAGCAGTACTTC	CASNAGTQAYEQYF
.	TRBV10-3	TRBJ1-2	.	TGTGCCATCAGGGGGGGAACCGCTAACTATGGCTACACCTTC	CAIRGGTANYGYTF
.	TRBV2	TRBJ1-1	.	TGTGCCAGCAGGAGGGAGGGCCCTGAAGCTTTCTTT	CASRREGPEAFF
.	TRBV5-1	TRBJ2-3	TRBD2	TGCGCCAGCAGCTTCGCGGGGGGGTCTACAGATACGCAGTATTTT	CASSFAGGSTDTQYF
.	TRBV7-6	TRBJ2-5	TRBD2	TGTGCCAGCAGCTTAGGGACTAGCGGACAAGAGACCCAGTACTTC	CASSLGTSGQETQYF
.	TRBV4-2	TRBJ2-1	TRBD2	TGTGCCAGCAGCCAAGCAGCTAGCGGGGGTCAATACAATGAGCAGTTCTTC	CASSQAASGGQYNEQFF
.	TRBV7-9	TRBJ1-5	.	TGTGCCAGCAGCTGGGGGATAGATCAGCCCCAGCATTTT	CASSWGIDQPQHF
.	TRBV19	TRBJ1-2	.	TGTGCCAGTAGTACCAGAGATAGGACCTCCTATGGCTACACCTTC	CASSTRDRTSYGYTF
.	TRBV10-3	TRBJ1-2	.	TGTGCCACCTATGACAGAGACTATGGCTACACCTTC	CATYDRDYGYTF
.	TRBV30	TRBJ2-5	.	TGTGCCTGGAAACAGGGAGCAGAGACCCAGTACTTC	CAWKQGAETQYF
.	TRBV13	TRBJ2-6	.	TGTGCCAGCAGGATATCTGGGGCCAACGTCCTGACTTTC	CASRISGANVLTF
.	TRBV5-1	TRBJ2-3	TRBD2	TGCGCCAGCAGCGCGGGACTAGCGGCCACAGATACGCAGTATTTT	CASSAGLAATDTQYF
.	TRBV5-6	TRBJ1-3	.	TGTGCCAGCAGCCCCGCAGGGCCGGCTGGAAACACCATATATTTT	CASSPAGPAGNTIYF
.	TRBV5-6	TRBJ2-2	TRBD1	TGTGCCAGCAGCATAACCGGGACAGCGAACACCGGGGAGCTGTTTTTT	CASSITGTANTGELFF
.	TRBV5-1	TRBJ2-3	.	TGCGCCAGCAGCTTGGAAGGCGGGGTAATCCTCACAGATACGCAGTATTTT	CASSLEGGVILTDTQYF
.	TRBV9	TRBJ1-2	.	TGTGCCAGCAGCGTAGCTATAGGAAACTATGGCTACACCTTC	CASSVAIGNYGYTF
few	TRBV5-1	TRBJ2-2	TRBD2	TGCGCCAGCAGCCCTCTAGCGGGGGGGTTCGCGAACACCGGGGAGCTGTTTTTT	CASSPLAGGFANTGELFF
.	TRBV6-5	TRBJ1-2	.	TGTGCCAGCAGTTCGTCCCTCTATGGCTACACCTTC	CASSSSLYGYTF
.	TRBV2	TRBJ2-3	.	TGTGCCAGCAGTCCCTGGGCAGCGGCCCGCACAGATACGCAGTATTTT	CASSPWAAARTDTQYF
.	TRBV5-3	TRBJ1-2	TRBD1	TGTGCCAGAAGCATAGGCCGGGACAGTACTAACTATGGCTACACCTTC	CARSIGRDSTNYGYTF
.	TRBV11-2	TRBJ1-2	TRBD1	TGTGCCAGCAGGGGGACAGCTCTAAACTATGGCTACACCTTC	CASRGTALNYGYTF
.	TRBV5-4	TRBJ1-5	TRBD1	TGTGCCAGCAGCTTAGGTCAGGGGGCCGGACAGCCCCAGCATTTT	CASSLGQGAGQPQHF
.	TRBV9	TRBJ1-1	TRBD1	TGTGCCAGCAGCCCATCGGGAGGACAGGGGATGGACACTGAAGCTTTCTTT	CASSPSGGQGMDTEAFF
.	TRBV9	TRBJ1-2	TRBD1	TGTGCCAGCAGCGTAGACCTAGGGACAGGGAAGATTGGCTACACCTTC	CASSVDLGTGKIGYTF
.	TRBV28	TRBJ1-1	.	TGTGCCAGCAGTCCCGGCCTGGCAGGCCGGAGGACTGAAGCTTTCTTT	CASSPGLAGRRTEAFF
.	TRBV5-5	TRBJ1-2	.	TGTGCCAGCAGCTTGGTGGCAGCCCACTATGGCTACACCTTC	CASSLVAAHYGYTF
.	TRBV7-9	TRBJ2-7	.	TGTGCCAGCAGCCACGGAGCCTACGAGCAGTACTTC	CASSHGAYEQYF
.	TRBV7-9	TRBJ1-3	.	TGTGCCAGCAGCTCGAGGAACACGAGCTCTGGAAACACCATATATTTT	CASSSRNTSSGNTIYF
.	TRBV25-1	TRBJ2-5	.	TGTGCCAGCAGTGTCCGACAGGCCCAAGAGACCCAGTACTTC	CASSVRQAQETQYF
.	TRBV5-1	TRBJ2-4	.	TGCGCCAGCAGGGGTGGGGTTGAAAACATTCAGTACTTC	CASRGGVENIQYF
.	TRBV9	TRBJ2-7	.	TGTGCCAGCAGCGAGGGGAGCCCCCATTTGTACGAGCAGTACTTC	CASSEGSPHLYEQYF
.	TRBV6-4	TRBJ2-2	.	TGTGCCAGCAGTACCTCCGGGGCCACCGGGGAGCTGTTTTTT	CASSTSGATGELFF
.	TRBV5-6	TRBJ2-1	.	TGTGCCAGCAGCTTAGCAGGGCGGAATGAGCAGTTCTTC	CASSLAGRNEQFF
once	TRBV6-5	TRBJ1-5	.	TGTGCCTCGGCGCGGGGAGATAGCAATCAGCCCCAGCATTTT	CASARGDSNQPQHF
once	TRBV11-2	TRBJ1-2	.	TGTGCCAGCAGCCCCCCCGCGGGTGGGAACTATGGCTACACCTTC	CASSPPAGGNYGYTF
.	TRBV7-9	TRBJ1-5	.	TGTGCCAGCAGCCTCGCGAGCAATCAGCCCCAGCATTTT	CASSLASNQPQHF
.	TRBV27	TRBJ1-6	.	TGTGCCAGCAGTTTACAGGGCTTGAAGAATTCACCCCTCCACTTT	CASSLQGLKNSPLHF
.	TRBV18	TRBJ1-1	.	TGTGCCAGCTCGCTGGGACACTGGAACACTGAAGCTTTCTTT	CASSLGHWNTEAFF
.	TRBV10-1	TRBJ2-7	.	TGCGCCAGTGGACCGGGACCGGGCGGGGAGCAGTACTTC	CASGPGPGGEQYF
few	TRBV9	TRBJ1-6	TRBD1	TGTGCCAGCAGCGGACAGGGGGTGGGTAATTCACCCCTCCACTTT	CASSGQGVGNSPLHF
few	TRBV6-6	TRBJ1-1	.	TGTGCCAGCAGCCCCAGTGGGGGGGTTATGAACACTGAAGCTTTCTTT	CASSPSGGVMNTEAFF
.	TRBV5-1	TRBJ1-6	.	TGCGCCAGCAGCTTAGTCAGAAATTCACCCCTCCACTTT	CASSLVRNSPLHF
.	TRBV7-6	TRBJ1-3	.	TGTGCCAGCAGCTTGGACAGCGGCGGAAACACCATATATTTT	CASSLDSGGNTIYF
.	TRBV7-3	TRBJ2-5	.	TGTGCCAGCAGCTTAACGGGACCAAAAGAGACCCAGTACTTC	CASSLTGPKETQYF
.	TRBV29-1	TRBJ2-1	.	TGCAGCGTGAACCCCGGGGGAGGGGGTGAGCAGTTCTTC	CSVNPGGGGEQFF
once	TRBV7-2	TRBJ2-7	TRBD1	TGTGCCAGCAGCCGGGACAGAGGATCCTACGAGCAGTACTTC	CASSRDRGSYEQYF
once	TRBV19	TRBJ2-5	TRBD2	TGTGCCAGTAGTATAGATCGGGAGGGAGACCAAGAGACCCAGTACTTC	CASSIDREGDQETQYF
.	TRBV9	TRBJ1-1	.	TGTGCCAGCAGCGACCTGGAGGGCACTGAAGCTTTCTTT	CASSDLEGTEAFF